What follows is one T cell receptor beta chain and its context. The data stem from a study of blood T cell repertoires in COVID-19. Only in-frame clones appear in the TCRdb table, and some are missing; sequencing was by immunoSEQ multiplex PCR. This sample carries 210,000 or so clones, 84% of them seen once, and the ten largest clones take 5.1%. V was cut by 8 bases and J by 7 bases, with 18 bases left in between. The CDR3 consists of 13 residues. Looked up from germline, CDR1 is MNHEY and CDR2 is SVGAGI. This sequence joins TRBV6-5 and TRBJ2-7, with D possibly TRBD2 on 6 matching bases. This receptor was obtained from a woman between 65 and 79 years old with active or convalescent COVID-19. The sample was peripheral blood. CDR3 residues: CASVRDFATEQYF. The CDR3 region has the DNA TGTGCCAGCGTCCGGGACTTCGCGACGGAGCAGTACTTC.